A single sample gave rise to the 19 T cell receptor beta chains below, sequenced in a study of HIV-infected patients and healthy controls. Reverse transcription used 500 to 550 ng RNA and constant-region primers for alpha and beta. Using multiplexing indices, alpha and beta chain libraries were generated apart by chain-specific third strand synthesis. In TCRdb, the 5' RACE reads were re-called with MiXCR into one record per CDR3 protein. Of 5,000 to 7,000 distinct CDR3 sequences listed, around 9.5% are singletons. Antiretroviral therapy had run roughly three months, about 14 weeks, before follow-up blood collection. The repertoire came from unfractionated whole blood and reflected all unsorted peripheral T cells. This specimen consisted of blood, obtained during antiretroviral therapy. The receptors stem from an adult with HIV infection.

This clonotype occurred a few times. The chain has TRBV30 and TRBJ1-1; D not certain. The CDR3 loop spans 13 amino acids. The V end lost 0 bases, the J end lost 7 bases, and 12 bases lay between the germline ends. Germline assignment: CDR1 GTSNPN and CDR2 SVGIG (reference sequence). In nucleotides, the CDR3 is TGTGCCTGGAGTGTACAAGGGATGGGTGAAGCTTTCTTT. Translation gives CAWSVQGMGEAFF.

This clonotype is categorized as medium-sized. The V and J genes are TRBV2 and TRBJ1-1; 7 bases fit TRBD1. Germline V CDR1 and CDR2: SNHLY, FYNNEI. J gave up 13 bases and V 5 bases, and 10 bases lay outside the gene matches. The CDR3 contains 12 residues. The CDR3 sequence is CASSRLDRVGFF. DNA of the CDR3: TGTGCCAGCAGTCGTCTCGACAGGGTGGGTTTCTTT.

This clonotype is categorized as medium-sized. CDR3 DNA: TGTGCCAGCGAGGGCCTGGGTATGGAAGCTTTCTTT. It codes for CASEGLGMEAFF. The genes are TRBV5-6 and TRBJ1-1; no reliable D call. V was trimmed by 7 bases and J by 8 bases, leaving 15 bases between them. The CDR3 sequence is 12 residues long. The V gene's germline CDR1 is SGHDT and CDR2 YYEEEE.

This clonotype counts as medium-sized. This chain joins TRBV29-1 and TRBJ2-2, with 10 bases fitting TRBD1. The V segment lost 4 bases and the J segment 5 bases; nucleotides outside the gene matches: 1. Germline V gives CDR1 SQVTM, CDR2 ANQGSEA. CDR3 length: 13 amino acids. The CDR3: CSVGGQGTGELFF. Here the CDR3 DNA reads TGCAGCGTTGGGGGACAGGGGACCGGGGAGCTGTTTTTT.

In this sample, this clonotype is medium-sized (0.01 to 0.1%). This chain uses TRBV2 with TRBJ1-1, with D possibly matching TRBD1 (6 bases). V shed 7 bases and J shed 5 bases, with 20 bases lying between them. The germline V gene encodes CDR1 SNHLY and CDR2 FYNNEI. CDR3 length: 15 residues. The chain's CDR3 is CASTEVAGGSTEAFF. CDR3 DNA: TGTGCCAGCACTGAGGTAGCGGGGGGCAGTACTGAAGCTTTCTTT.

The rearrangement uses TRBV28 and TRBJ2-7; no reliable D call. Germline values: CDR1 MDHEN, CDR2 SYDVKM. V lost 5 bases, J lost 0 bases, and 14 bases lay in between. The CDR3 has 15 residues. The CDR3 reads CASSLSFGPSYEQYF. The CDR3 region has the DNA TGTGCCAGCAGTCTTAGTTTCGGCCCCTCCTACGAGCAGTACTTC.

This clonotype was seen ten or more times. The rearrangement joins TRBV1 to TRBJ2-3; TRBD2, the table's D call, was not compared with the DNA. TRBV1 is labeled a pseudogene. The CDR3 covers 15 residues. The CDR3 is CTSSQEREGQDTQYF. The CDR3 bases are TGCACCAGCAGCCAAGAGCGGGAGGGCCAAGATACGCAGTATTTT.

By proportion, this clonotype is medium-sized. The chain links TRBV6-5 to TRBJ1-1; maybe TRBD1 (5 bases). The CDR3 is 16 residues long. V lost 3 bases and J lost 1, with 15 bases in between. Looked up from germline, CDR1 is MNHEY and CDR2 is SVGAGI. CDR3 in DNA: TGTGCCAGCAGTTATGGGACGGACCTATGGAACACTGAAGCTTTCTTT. This gives the protein CASSYGTDLWNTEAFF.

By its share, this clonotype is medium-sized. This chain links TRBV18 with TRBJ1-3; a weak D match, TRBD1 (5 bases). From germline, CDR1 is KGHSH and CDR2 LQKENI. The V gene lost 3 bases and the J gene lost 0 bases, with 9 bases spanning the gap. CDR3 size: 15 residues. The CDR3 bases are TGTGCCAGCTCACCCTCCGGGACCTCTGGAAACACCATATATTTT. Protein product: CASSPSGTSGNTIYF.

The genes are TRBV12-3 or TRBV12-4 and TRBJ1-5, with 8 bases identical to TRBD1. This CDR3 region has 17 residues. V lost 4 bases, J lost 0 bases, and 8 bases stayed unmatched. CDR3 in amino acids: CASSSKTGVNSNQPQHF. The CDR3 region has the DNA TGTGCCAGCAGTTCAAAGACAGGGGTCAATAGCAATCAGCCCCAGCATTTT.

This clonotype was seen repeatedly, ten times or more. The chain has TRBV3-1 and TRBJ1-2; tentative D call: TRBD1 (5 bases). With 6 bases removed from V and 6 bases from J, the gap between germline ends came to 14 bases. The CDR3 loop spans 13 amino acids. Germline CDR1 reads LGHDT; CDR2 reads YNNKEL (reference sequence). The CDR3 protein is CASSRGAGDGYTF. The DNA of the CDR3 is TGTGCCAGCAGTCGCGGGGCAGGTGATGGCTACACCTTC.

This clonotype has ten or more counts. The chain uses TRBV9 and TRBJ2-4, with a possible D match to TRBD2 (5 bases). V dropped 0 bases and J dropped 0 bases, with 7 bases sitting between them. The CDR3 runs to 15 residues. CDR1 SGDLS and CDR2 YYNGEE come from the germline V gene. The CDR3 sequence is CASSVDGVAKNIQYF. The CDR3 region has the DNA TGTGCCAGCAGCGTAGACGGGGTAGCCAAAAACATTCAGTACTTC.

This clonotype has at least ten counts. The chain recombines TRBV29-1 with TRBJ2-3, with D perhaps matching TRBD2 (6 bases). V gave up 6 bases and J gave up 1 base, with 14 bases separating them. The germline gives CDR1 SQVTM, CDR2 ANQGSEA. The CDR3 covers 14 residues. In DNA form, the CDR3 reads TGCAGCGTAACGACTAGTCTACGCACAGATACGCAGTATTTT. This encodes CSVTTSLRTDTQYF.

The chain is built from TRBV7-2 and TRBJ2-5, with 9 nucleotides matching TRBD2. This CDR3 has 14 residues. With 4 bases clipped from V and 3 bases from J, the junction kept 3 bases outside the gene matches. Looked up from germline, CDR1 is SGHTA and CDR2 is FQGNSA. The CDR3 loop is CASSSTSGKETQYF. The CDR3 bases are TGTGCCAGCAGCTCGACTAGCGGAAAAGAGACCCAGTACTTC.

This clonotype came up many times. The J gene is TRBJ2-7, the V gene TRBV4-1; 11 bases are a match to TRBD1. The CDR3 loop spans 16 amino acids. Germline V gene data show CDR1 as MGHRA and CDR2 as YSYEKL. J gave up 4 bases and V 1 base, and 6 bases lay outside the gene matches. In nucleotides, the CDR3 is TGCGCCAGCAGCCAAGGGGCGGGGACAGGGGGTTACGAGCAGTACTTC. Translated, it gives CASSQGAGTGGYEQYF.

This clonotype is labeled medium-sized. V and J are TRBV10-3 and TRBJ2-7; TRBD1 matches at 8 bases. The J segment lost 3 bases and the V segment lost 10 bases, leaving 14 bases of the junction unmatched. This CDR3 is 15 amino acids long. Germline V CDR1 and CDR2: ENHRY, SYGVKD. The CDR3 is CASSPTGQVLYEQYF. The CDR3 DNA reads as TGTGCCAGCTCGCCCACGGGACAGGTCCTCTACGAGCAGTACTTC.

The V call is TRBV6-4, the J call TRBJ2-1; TRBD1 aligns across 8 bases. Germline V gene lookup returns CDR1 MRHNA and CDR2 SNTAGT. V lost 0 bases to trimming and J lost 4 bases; unmatched junction nucleotides: 5. The CDR3 totals 16 residues. This CDR3 is CASSDSAGGDYNEQFF. Here the CDR3 DNA reads TGTGCCAGCAGTGACTCGGCAGGGGGCGATTACAATGAGCAGTTCTTC.

The chain combines TRBV27 with TRBJ1-5, with D possibly TRBD1 on 5 matching bases. Per the germline V gene, CDR1 is MNHEY and CDR2 is SMNVEV (reference sequence). V shed 1 base and J shed 4 bases, with 8 bases lying between them. The CDR3 spans 14 residues. The CDR3 spells CASSLYWGNQPQHF. CDR3 nucleotide sequence: TGTGCCAGCAGTTTATATTGGGGGAATCAGCCCCAGCATTTT.

In its sample, this clonotype ranks as medium-sized. The chain has TRBV5-4 and TRBJ1-1; perhaps TRBD1 as D (6 bases). The V gene lost 4 bases and the J gene lost 7 bases, with 14 bases spanning the gap. Germline CDR1 is SGHNT and CDR2 is YYREEE (reference sequence). The CDR3 loop spans 13 amino acids. The CDR3 nucleotides read TGTGCCAGCAGCGGGGACATCCGGGGTGAAGCTTTCTTT. This encodes CASSGDIRGEAFF.